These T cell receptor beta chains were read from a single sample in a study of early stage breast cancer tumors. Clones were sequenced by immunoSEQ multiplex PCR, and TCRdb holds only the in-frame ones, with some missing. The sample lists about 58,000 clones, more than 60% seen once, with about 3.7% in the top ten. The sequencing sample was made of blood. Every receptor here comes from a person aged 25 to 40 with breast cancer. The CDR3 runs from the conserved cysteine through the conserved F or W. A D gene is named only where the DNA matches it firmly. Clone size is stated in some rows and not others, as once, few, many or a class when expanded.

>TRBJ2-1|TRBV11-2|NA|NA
CASSFFGTANNEQFF
TGTGCCAGCAGCTTTTTCGGGACGGCAAACAATGAGCAGTTCTTC
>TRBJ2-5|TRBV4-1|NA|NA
CASSQGPRKGLGETQYF
TGCGCCAGCAGCCAAGGCCCTCGGAAGGGGCTAGGGGAGACCCAGTACTTC
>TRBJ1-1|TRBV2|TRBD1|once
CASSSTGATEAFF
TGTGCCAGCAGTTCTACAGGGGCCACTGAAGCTTTCTTT
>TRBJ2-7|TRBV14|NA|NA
CASSLQVLGAEQYF
TGTGCCAGCAGCCTTCAAGTACTGGGTGCCGAGCAGTACTTC
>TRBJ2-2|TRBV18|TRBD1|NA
CASSPTLGTVGELFF
TGTGCCAGCTCACCTACCCTAGGGACAGTCGGGGAGCTGTTTTTT
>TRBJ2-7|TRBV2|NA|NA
CASRDGYYEQYF
TGTGCCAGCAGGGACGGGTACTACGAGCAGTACTTC
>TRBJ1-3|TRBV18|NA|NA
CASSPTLTDSGNTIYF
TGTGCCAGCTCACCGACGCTCACGGACTCTGGAAACACCATATATTTT
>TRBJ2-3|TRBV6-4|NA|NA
CASSDGLGGPLTDTQYF
TGTGCCAGCAGTGACGGCCTGGGGGGACCGCTCACAGATACGCAGTATTTT
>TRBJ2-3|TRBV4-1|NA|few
CASSPGTTSDTQYF
TGCGCCAGCAGCCCCGGGACGACGAGTGATACGCAGTATTTT
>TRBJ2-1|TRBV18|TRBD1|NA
CASSPTTGLELNEQFF
TGTGCCAGCTCACCGACGACAGGGCTAGAGCTCAATGAGCAGTTCTTC
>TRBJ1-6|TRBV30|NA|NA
CAWSVWGENSPLHF
TGTGCCTGGAGTGTTTGGGGGGAGAATTCACCCCTCCACTTT
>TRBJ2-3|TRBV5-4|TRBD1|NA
CASSARDRGTDTQYF
TGTGCCAGCAGCGCCCGAGACAGGGGAACAGATACGCAGTATTTT
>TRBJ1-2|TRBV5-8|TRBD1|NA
CASSSDQGRGPGYTF
TGTGCCAGCAGTTCCGACCAAGGCAGGGGGCCGGGCTACACCTTC
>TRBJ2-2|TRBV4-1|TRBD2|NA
CASSQWVGRGEGGELFF
TGCGCCAGCAGCCAATGGGTGGGGAGGGGAGAGGGCGGGGAGCTGTTTTTT
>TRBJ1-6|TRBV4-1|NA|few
CASLSDYNSPLHF
TGCGCCAGCCTTTCAGATTATAATTCACCCCTCCACTTT
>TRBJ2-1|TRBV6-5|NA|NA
CASSSDSSYNEQFF
TGTGCCAGCAGTTCGGACAGCAGCTACAATGAGCAGTTCTTC
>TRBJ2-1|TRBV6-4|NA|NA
CASSAGPSNEQFF
TGTGCCAGTTCGGCAGGTCCCAGCAATGAGCAGTTCTTC
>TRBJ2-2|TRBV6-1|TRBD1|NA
CASTGTGARELFF
TGTGCCAGCACCGGGACAGGGGCCCGGGAGCTGTTTTTT
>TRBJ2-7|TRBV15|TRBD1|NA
CATSPRERGREQYF
TGTGCCACCAGCCCACGGGAAAGGGGGCGCGAGCAGTACTTC
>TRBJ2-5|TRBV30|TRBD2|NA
CAWSVLAGAETQYF
TGTGCCTGGAGTGTACTAGCGGGAGCGGAGACCCAGTACTTC
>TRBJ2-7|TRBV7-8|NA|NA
CASSLLILSEQYF
TGTGCCAGCAGCTTACTTATACTTTCCGAGCAGTACTTC
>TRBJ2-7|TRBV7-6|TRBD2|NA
CASSLASGRIEQYF
TGTGCCAGCAGCTTAGCTAGCGGGAGAATCGAGCAGTACTTC
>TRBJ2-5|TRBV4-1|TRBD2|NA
CASSQGRDYRETQYF
TGCGCCAGCAGCCAAGGCCGGGACTATAGGGAGACCCAGTACTTC
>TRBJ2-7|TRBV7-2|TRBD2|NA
CASSSGLAGGYEQYF
TGTGCCAGCAGCTCGGGACTAGCGGGAGGCTACGAGCAGTACTTC
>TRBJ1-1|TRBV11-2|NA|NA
CASSHGQIEAFF
TGTGCCAGCAGCCACGGACAGATTGAAGCTTTCTTT
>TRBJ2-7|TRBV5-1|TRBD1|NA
CASSPGTGAYEQYF
TGCGCCAGCAGTCCTGGGACAGGGGCCTACGAGCAGTACTTC
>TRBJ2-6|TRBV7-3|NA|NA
CASSPRRSGANVLTF
TGTGCCAGCAGCCCCCGTCGCTCTGGGGCCAACGTCCTGACTTTC
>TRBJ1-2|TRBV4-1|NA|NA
CASSQGRSVYGYTF
TGCGCCAGCAGCCAAGGACGTAGCGTATATGGCTACACCTTC
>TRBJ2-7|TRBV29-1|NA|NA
CSVEVGGMYEQYF
TGCAGCGTTGAAGTGGGGGGTATGTACGAGCAGTACTTC
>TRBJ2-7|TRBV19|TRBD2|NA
CASSIPRRDSGRVPASYEQYF
TGTGCCAGTAGTATCCCTCGCCGGGATAGCGGGAGGGTCCCGGCCTCCTACGAGCAGTACTTC
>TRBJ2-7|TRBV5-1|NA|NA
CASSLEGRLTYEQYF
TGCGCCAGCAGCTTGGAAGGCAGGTTAACTTACGAGCAGTACTTC
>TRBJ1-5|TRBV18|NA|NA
CASSIAGPQRGQPQHF
TGTGCCAGCTCAATCGCCGGGCCCCAGAGAGGTCAGCCCCAGCATTTT
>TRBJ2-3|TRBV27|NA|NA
CASSDSGWGSDTQYF
TGTGCCAGCTCCGACAGCGGGTGGGGTTCAGATACGCAGTATTTT
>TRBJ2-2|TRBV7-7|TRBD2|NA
CASSKLSSGGAPGELFF
TGTGCTAGCAGCAAACTCTCTAGCGGGGGAGCCCCCGGGGAGCTGTTTTTT
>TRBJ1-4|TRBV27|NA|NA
CASSSRDYNEKLFF
TGTGCCAGCAGTTCTCGGGATTATAATGAAAAACTGTTTTTT
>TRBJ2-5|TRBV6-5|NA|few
CATQLSGETQYF
TGTGCCACACAGCTTTCGGGGGAGACCCAGTACTTC
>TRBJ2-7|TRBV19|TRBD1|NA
CASQFTGQGAYEQYF
TGTGCCAGTCAATTCACGGGACAGGGGGCCTACGAGCAGTACTTC
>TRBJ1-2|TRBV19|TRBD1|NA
CASSQGTAFNYGYTF
TGTGCCAGTAGTCAGGGGACAGCCTTTAACTATGGCTACACCTTC
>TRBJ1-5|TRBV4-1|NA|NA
CASSQGRALNQPQHF
TGCGCCAGCAGCCAAGGCAGGGCCCTCAATCAGCCCCAGCATTTT
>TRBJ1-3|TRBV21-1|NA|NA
CASRRGKTGNTIYF
TGTGCCAGCAGACGAGGAAAAACTGGAAACACCATATATTTT
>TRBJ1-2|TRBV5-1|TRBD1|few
CASSDPGQGATYGYTF
TGCGCCAGCAGCGACCCGGGGCAGGGGGCCACCTATGGCTACACCTTC
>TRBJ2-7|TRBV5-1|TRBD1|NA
CASSLGGGTGALYEQYF
TGCGCCAGCAGCTTGGGCGGCGGGACAGGGGCCCTCTACGAGCAGTACTTC
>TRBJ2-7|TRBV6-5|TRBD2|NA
CASRGAGVYEQYF
TGTGCCAGCAGGGGAGCGGGAGTCTACGAGCAGTACTTC
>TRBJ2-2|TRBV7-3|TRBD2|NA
CASSLFLSSGPPGELFF
TGTGCCAGCAGCTTATTCTTGTCTAGCGGGCCCCCCGGGGAGCTGTTTTTT
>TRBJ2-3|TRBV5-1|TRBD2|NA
CASSLSGTRGDTQYF
TGCGCCAGCAGCCTATCCGGGACTAGGGGAGATACGCAGTATTTT